This T cell receptor (beta chain) was retrieved from a study of CD8 T cells in ankylosing spondylitis. Whole-study results and caveats: Disease-linked clones reportedly concentrated significantly in matched ankylosing spondylitis synovial fluid. Disease-linked clones displayed a CD8+ phenotype and appeared relatively rarely in peripheral blood. Earlier work had already found some motif variants in reactive arthritis synovial fluid and blood. Ankylosing spondylitis blood seemed to carry a telltale TCR beta motif made of eight or nine highly homologous variants.

TCR beta libraries were made by quantitative 5'-RACE with molecular barcodes. TCRdb fed the 5' RACE reads into MiXCR, producing one record per CDR3 protein. The table records roughly 440,000 distinct CDR3 sequences, more than 15% of them present only once. This clonotype was counted ten times or more. Its antigen is unidentified. This receptor was obtained from a male donor with ankylosing spondylitis. Sequenced sample: blood, either unsorted or a sorted T cell fraction (not recorded which).

The chain's CDR3 is CASSVKQISNTGELFF. CDR3 nucleotide sequence: TGTGCCAGCAGCGTAAAACAGATCAGTAACACCGGGGAGCTGTTTTTT. The V gene is TRBV9, the J gene TRBJ2-2, with unresolved D. Germline V CDR1 and CDR2: SGDLS, YYNGEE. This CDR3 has 16 residues. The V gene lost 1 base and the J gene lost 2 bases, with 12 bases spanning the gap.